Below, 4 T cell receptor beta chains from the same sample are listed, as sequenced in a study of patients and donors after allogeneic stem cell transplantation. One entry per CDR3 protein results from TCRdb running MiXCR on the RT-PCR reads. The sample has roughly 260 distinct CDR3 sequences; about 0.95% are singletons. The sample taken for sequencing was blood, either unsorted or a sorted T cell fraction (not recorded which). These receptors were obtained from a human donor who was either an allogeneic HSCT recipient or a stem cell or donor lymphocyte infusion donor (not recorded which). It is not recorded whose cells these are; they may come from a transplant donor.

By proportion, this clonotype is medium-sized. The chain carries TRBV9 and TRBJ2-2; no reliable D call. V lost 2 bases, J lost 4 bases, and 3 bases lay in between. The V gene's germline CDR1 is SGDLS and CDR2 YYNGEE. This CDR3 spans 12 amino acids. The CDR3 loop is CASSVSTGELFF. The CDR3 DNA is TGTGCCAGCAGCGTTAGCACCGGGGAGCTGTTTTTT.

Relative to its sample, this clonotype is large. V usage is TRBV7-8 and J usage is TRBJ2-1; a weak D match, TRBD2 (5 bases). Germline lookup yields CDR1 SGHVS and CDR2 FQNEAQ. The V and J ends lost 1 base and 3 bases respectively, with 7 bases between them. The CDR3 totals 14 residues. CDR3 DNA: TGTGCCAGCAGCTTAGACGGGATCTACAATGAGCAGTTCTTC. Amino acid sequence: CASSLDGIYNEQFF.

This clonotype is termed large. This chain links TRBV27 with TRBJ2-5, with 7 bases fitting TRBD2. V shed 0 bases, J shed 9 bases, and the junction held 13 bases outside the gene matches. The CDR3 spans 16 residues. Germline V gene data show CDR1 as MNHEY and CDR2 as SMNVEV (reference sequence). DNA for the CDR3: TGTGCCAGCAGTTTATCAGGACATCCCATCCGGGGGGCCCAGTACTTC. It is translated as CASSLSGHPIRGAQYF.

By frequency in the sample, this clonotype is large. This chain connects TRBV27 to TRBJ2-7; 8 bases are shared with TRBD2. Germline CDR1 MNHEY, CDR2 SMNVEV (reference sequence). The CDR3 is 15 residues long. The V and J ends lost 4 bases and 3 bases, in that order; junction bases with no gene match: 8. This CDR3 is CASSSVAGMYYEQYF. The DNA of the CDR3 is TGTGCCAGCAGTTCGGTAGCGGGGATGTACTACGAGCAGTACTTC.